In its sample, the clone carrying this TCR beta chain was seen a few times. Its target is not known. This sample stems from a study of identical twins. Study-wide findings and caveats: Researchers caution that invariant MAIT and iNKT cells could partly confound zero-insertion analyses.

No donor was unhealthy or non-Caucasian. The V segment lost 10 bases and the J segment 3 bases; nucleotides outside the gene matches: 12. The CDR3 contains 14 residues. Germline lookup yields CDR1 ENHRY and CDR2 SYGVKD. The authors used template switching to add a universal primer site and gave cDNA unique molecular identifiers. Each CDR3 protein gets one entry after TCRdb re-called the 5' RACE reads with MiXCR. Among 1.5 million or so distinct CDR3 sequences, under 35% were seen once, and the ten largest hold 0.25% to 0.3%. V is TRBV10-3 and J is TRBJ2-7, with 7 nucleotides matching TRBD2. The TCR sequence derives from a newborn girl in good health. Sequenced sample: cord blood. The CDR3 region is CATGEGLSNYEQYF. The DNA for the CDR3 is TGTGCCACTGGGGAGGGGCTGAGTAACTACGAGCAGTACTTC.